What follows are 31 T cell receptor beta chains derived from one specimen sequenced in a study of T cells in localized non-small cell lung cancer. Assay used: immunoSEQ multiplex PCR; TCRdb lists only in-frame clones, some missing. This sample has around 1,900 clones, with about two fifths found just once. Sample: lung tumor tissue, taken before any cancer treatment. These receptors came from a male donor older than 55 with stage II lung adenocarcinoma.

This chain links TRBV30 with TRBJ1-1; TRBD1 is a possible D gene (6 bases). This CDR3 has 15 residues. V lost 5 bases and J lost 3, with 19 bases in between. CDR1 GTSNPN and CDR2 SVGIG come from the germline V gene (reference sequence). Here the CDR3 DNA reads TGTGCCTGGCTTCCCTTCACAGGGTTCGACACTGAAGCTTTCTTT. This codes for CAWLPFTGFDTEAFF.

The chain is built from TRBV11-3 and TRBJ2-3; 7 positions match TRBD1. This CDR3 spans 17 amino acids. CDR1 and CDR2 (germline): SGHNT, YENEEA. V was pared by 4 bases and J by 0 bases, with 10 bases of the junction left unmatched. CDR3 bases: TGTGCCAGCAGCTCCGGGCAAGACAGGGCTAGCACAGATACGCAGTATTTT. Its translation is CASSSGQDRASTDTQYF.

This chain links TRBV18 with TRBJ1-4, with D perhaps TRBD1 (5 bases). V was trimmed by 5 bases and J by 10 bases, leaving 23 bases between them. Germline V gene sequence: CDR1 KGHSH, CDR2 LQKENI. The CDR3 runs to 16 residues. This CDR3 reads CASSYSRGPGQGKLFF. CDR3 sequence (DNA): TGTGCCAGCTCATATAGCCGGGGACCCGGGCAAGGAAAACTGTTTTTT.

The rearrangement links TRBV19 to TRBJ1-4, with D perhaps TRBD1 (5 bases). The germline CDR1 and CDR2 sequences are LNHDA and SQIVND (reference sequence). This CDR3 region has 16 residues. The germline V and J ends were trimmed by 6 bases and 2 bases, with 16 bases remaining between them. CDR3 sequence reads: CASRRNGQTTNEKLFF. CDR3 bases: TGTGCCAGTAGGAGGAACGGACAAACTACTAATGAAAAACTGTTTTTT. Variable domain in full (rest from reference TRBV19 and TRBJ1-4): DGGITQSPKYLFRKEGQNVTLSCEQNLNHDAMYWYRQDPGQGLRLIYYSQIVNDFQKGDIAEGYSVSREKKESFPLTVTSAQKNPTAFYLCASRRNGQTTNEKLFFGSGTQLSVL.

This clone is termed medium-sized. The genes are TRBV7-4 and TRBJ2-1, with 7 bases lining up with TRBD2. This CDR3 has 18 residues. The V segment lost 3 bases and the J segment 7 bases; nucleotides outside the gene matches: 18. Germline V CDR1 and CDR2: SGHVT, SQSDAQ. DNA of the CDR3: TGTGCCAGCAGCTTCCGGAGTAGTGGCGGGAGATCGATTAATGAGCAGTTCTTC. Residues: CASSFRSSGGRSINEQFF. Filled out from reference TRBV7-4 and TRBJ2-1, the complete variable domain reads GAGVSQSPRYKVAKRGRDVALRCDSISGHVTLYWYRQTLGQGSEVLTYSQSDAQRDKSGRPSGRFSAERPERSVSTLKIQRTEQGDSAVYLCASSFRSSGGRSINEQFFGPGTRLTVL.

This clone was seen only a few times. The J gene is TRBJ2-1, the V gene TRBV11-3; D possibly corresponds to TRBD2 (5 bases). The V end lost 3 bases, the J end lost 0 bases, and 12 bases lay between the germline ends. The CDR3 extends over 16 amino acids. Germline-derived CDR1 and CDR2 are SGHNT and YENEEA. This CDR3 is CASSFYAGNSYNEQFF. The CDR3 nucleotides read TGTGCCAGCAGCTTCTATGCGGGCAACTCCTACAATGAGCAGTTCTTC.

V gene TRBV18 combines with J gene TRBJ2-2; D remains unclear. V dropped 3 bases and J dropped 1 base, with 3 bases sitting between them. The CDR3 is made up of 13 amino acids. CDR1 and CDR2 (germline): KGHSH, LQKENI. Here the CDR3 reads CASSPENTGELFF. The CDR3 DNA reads TGTGCCAGCTCACCCGAGAACACCGGGGAGCTGTTTTTT.

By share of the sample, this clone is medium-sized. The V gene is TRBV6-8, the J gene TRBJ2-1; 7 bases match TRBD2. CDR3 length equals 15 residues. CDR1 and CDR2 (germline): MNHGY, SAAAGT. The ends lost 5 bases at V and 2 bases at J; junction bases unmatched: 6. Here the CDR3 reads CASSPPSGTYNEQFF. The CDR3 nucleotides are TGTGCCAGCAGTCCGCCAAGCGGGACCTACAATGAGCAGTTCTTC.

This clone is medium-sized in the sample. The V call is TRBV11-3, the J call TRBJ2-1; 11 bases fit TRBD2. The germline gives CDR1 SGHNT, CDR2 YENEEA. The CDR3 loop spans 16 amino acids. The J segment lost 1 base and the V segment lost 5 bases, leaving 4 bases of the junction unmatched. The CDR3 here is CASSLGLAGSYNEQFF. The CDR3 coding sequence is TGTGCCAGCAGCCTCGGACTAGCGGGTTCCTACAATGAGCAGTTCTTC.

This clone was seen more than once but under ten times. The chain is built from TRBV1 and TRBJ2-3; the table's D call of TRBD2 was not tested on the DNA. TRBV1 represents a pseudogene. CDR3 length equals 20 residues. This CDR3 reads CASSHLGLAGGPRSTDTQYF. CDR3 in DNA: TGCGCCAGCAGCCATCTGGGACTAGCGGGAGGGCCGAGGAGCACAGATACGCAGTATTTT.

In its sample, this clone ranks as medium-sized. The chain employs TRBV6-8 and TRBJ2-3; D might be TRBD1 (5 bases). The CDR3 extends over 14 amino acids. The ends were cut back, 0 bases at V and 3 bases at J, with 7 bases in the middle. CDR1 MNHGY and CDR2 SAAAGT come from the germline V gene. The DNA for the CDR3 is TGTGCCAGCAGTTACTCGAGACAGACAGATACGCAGTATTTT. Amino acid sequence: CASSYSRQTDTQYF.

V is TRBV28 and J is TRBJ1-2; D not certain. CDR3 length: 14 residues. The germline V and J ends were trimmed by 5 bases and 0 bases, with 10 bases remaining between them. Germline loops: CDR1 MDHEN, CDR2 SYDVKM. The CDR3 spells CASSGQYTNYGYTF. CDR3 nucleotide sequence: TGTGCCAGCAGTGGGCAATATACTAACTATGGCTACACCTTC.

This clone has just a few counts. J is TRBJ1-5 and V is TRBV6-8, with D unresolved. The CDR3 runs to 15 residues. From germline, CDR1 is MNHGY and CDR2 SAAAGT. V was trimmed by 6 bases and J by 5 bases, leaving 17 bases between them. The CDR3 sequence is CASSGVTYLDQPQHF. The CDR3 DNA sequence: TGTGCCAGCAGCGGTGTGACGTACCTTGATCAGCCCCAGCATTTT.

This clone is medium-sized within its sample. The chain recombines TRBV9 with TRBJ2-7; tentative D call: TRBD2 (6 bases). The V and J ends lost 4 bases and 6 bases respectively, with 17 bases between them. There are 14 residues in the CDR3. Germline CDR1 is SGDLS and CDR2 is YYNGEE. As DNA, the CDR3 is TGTGCCAGCAGCTTAGGAGGGTTGATCAGCGAGCAGTACTTC. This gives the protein CASSLGGLISEQYF.

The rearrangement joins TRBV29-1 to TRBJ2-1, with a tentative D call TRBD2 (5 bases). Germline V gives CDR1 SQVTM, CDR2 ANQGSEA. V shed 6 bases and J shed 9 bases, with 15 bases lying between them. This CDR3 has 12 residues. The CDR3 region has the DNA TGCAGCGTCGAGAGAGGGTTCACTGAGCAGTTCTTC. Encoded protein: CSVERGFTEQFF.

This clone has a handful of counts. As DNA, the CDR3 is TGTGCCAGCAGCCAAGGGCGGTACGAGCAGTACTTC. Its translation: CASSQGRYEQYF. V and J are TRBV14 and TRBJ2-7; no firm D call. Between the trimmed V and J ends, which lost 1 base and 4 bases, there was a span of 5 bases. Per the germline V gene, CDR1 is SGHDN and CDR2 is FVKESK. The CDR3 extends over 12 amino acids.

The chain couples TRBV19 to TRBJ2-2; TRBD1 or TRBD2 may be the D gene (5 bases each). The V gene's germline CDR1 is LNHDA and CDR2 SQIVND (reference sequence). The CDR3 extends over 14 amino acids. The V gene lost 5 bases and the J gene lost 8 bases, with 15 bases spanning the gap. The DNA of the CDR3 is TGTGCCAGTAGTCCCCGGGGACCCGGGGGGGAGCTGTTTTTT. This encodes CASSPRGPGGELFF.

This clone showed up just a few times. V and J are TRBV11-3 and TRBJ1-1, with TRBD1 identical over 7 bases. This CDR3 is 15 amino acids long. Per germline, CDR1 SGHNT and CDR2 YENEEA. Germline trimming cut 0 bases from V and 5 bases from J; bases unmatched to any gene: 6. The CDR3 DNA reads TGTGCCAGCAGCTTAGAGGAGGGGGCGTGGACTGAAGCTTTCTTT. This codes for CASSLEEGAWTEAFF.

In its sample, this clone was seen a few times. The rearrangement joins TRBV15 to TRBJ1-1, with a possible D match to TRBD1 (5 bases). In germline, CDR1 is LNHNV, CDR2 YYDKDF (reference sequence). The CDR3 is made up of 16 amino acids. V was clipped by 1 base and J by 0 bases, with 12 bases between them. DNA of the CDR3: TGTGCCACCAGCAGAGGCGGGGGATTGGTGAACACTGAAGCTTTCTTT. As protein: CATSRGGGLVNTEAFF.

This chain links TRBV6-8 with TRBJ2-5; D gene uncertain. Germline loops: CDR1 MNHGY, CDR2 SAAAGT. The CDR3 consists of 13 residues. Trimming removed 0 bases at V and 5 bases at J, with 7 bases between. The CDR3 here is CASSYSAKETQYF. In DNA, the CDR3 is TGTGCCAGCAGTTACTCAGCGAAGGAGACCCAGTACTTC.

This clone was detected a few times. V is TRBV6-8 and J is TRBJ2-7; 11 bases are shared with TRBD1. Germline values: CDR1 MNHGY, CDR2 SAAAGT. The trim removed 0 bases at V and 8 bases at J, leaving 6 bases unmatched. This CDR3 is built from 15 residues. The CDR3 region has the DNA TGTGCCAGCAGTTACTCCCGGGACAGGGGGTTTCAGCAGTACTTC. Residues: CASSYSRDRGFQQYF.

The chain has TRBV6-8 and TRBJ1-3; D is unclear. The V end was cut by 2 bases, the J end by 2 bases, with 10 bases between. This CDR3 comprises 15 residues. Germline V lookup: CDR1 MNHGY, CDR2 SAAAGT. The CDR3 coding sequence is TGTGCCAGCAGTTACCCGGGAACGACTGGAAACACCATATATTTT. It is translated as CASSYPGTTGNTIYF.

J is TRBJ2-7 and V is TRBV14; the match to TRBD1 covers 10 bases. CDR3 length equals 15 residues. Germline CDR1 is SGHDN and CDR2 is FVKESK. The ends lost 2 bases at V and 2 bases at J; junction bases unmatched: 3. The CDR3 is CASSQKGTGAYEQYF. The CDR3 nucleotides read TGTGCCAGCAGCCAAAAAGGGACAGGGGCCTACGAGCAGTACTTC.

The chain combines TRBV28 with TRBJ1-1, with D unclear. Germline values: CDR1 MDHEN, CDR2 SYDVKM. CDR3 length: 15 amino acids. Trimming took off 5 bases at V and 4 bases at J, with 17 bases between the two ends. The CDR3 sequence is CASSPGSPDGTEAFF. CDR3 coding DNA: TGTGCCAGCAGTCCTGGGTCCCCCGACGGCACTGAAGCTTTCTTT.

DNA for the CDR3: TGTGCCAGCTCACCCGACAGGGATCACTATGGCTACACCTTC. This translates into CASSPDRDHYGYTF. The chain links TRBV18 to TRBJ1-2, with TRBD1 matching over 7 bases. Germline lookup yields CDR1 KGHSH and CDR2 LQKENI. The junction had 4 bases not matched to a gene; V was cut back by 3 bases and J by 3 bases. The length of the CDR3 is 14 residues.

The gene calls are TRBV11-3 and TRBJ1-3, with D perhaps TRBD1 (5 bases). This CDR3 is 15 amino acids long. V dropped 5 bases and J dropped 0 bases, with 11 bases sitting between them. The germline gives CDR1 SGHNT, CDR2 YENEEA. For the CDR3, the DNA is TGTGCCAGCAGCCCTCGACAGCTCTCTGGAAACACCATATATTTT. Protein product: CASSPRQLSGNTIYF.

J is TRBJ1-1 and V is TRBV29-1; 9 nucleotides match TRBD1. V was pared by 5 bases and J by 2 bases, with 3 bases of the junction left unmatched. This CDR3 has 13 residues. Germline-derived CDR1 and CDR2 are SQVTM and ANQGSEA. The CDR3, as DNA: TGCAGCGTTCGACAGGGGGGTAACACTGAAGCTTTCTTT. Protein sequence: CSVRQGGNTEAFF.

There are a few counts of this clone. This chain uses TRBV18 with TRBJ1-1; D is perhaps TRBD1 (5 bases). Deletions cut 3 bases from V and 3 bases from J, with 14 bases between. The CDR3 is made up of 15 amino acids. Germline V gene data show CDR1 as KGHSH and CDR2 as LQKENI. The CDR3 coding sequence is TGTGCCAGCTCACCGGGGGGGAGTTGGGACACTGAAGCTTTCTTT. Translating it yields CASSPGGSWDTEAFF.

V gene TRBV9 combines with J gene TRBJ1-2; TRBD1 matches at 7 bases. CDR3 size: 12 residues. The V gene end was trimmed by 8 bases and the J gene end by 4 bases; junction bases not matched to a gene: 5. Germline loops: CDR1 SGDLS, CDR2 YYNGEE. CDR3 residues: CARETGLYGYTF. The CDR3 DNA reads TGTGCCAGGGAGACAGGGCTCTATGGCTACACCTTC.

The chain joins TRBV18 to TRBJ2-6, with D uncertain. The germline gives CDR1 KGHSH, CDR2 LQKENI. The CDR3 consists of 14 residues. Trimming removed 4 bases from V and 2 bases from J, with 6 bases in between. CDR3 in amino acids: CASSRETGANVLTF. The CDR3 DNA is TGTGCCAGCTCACGGGAAACTGGGGCCAACGTCCTGACTTTC.

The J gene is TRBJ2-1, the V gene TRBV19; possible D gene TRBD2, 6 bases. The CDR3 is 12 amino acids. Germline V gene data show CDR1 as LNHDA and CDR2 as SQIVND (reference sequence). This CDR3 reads CLVGGSPSEQFF. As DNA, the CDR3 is TGTCTGGTCGGGGGTTCACCCTCCGAGCAGTTCTTC.